This T cell receptor beta chain comes out of a study of T-cell memory formation after mild COVID-19. MiXCR, run by TCRdb on the 5' RACE reads, gives a single entry per CDR3 protein. The sample carries about half a million distinct CDR3 sequences, roughly 18% recorded once. Trimming shortened V by 8 bases and J by 5 bases, and 18 bases separated the two germline ends. CDR1 is LNHDA and CDR2 is SQIVND in the germline V gene (reference sequence). This CDR3 has 14 amino acids. Sequencing used PBMCs or a T cell subset sorted from them (not recorded which). This chain connects TRBV19 to TRBJ1-1; TRBD1 might be the D (5 bases). The receptor was derived from an adult woman who had mild COVID-19 (a few samples of this study predate the infection). Cell type and time point are not known. CDR3 in DNA: TGTGCCAGTCTAGTTGTTGGGGCTGGAACTGAAGCTTTCTTT. It codes for CASLVVGAGTEAFF.